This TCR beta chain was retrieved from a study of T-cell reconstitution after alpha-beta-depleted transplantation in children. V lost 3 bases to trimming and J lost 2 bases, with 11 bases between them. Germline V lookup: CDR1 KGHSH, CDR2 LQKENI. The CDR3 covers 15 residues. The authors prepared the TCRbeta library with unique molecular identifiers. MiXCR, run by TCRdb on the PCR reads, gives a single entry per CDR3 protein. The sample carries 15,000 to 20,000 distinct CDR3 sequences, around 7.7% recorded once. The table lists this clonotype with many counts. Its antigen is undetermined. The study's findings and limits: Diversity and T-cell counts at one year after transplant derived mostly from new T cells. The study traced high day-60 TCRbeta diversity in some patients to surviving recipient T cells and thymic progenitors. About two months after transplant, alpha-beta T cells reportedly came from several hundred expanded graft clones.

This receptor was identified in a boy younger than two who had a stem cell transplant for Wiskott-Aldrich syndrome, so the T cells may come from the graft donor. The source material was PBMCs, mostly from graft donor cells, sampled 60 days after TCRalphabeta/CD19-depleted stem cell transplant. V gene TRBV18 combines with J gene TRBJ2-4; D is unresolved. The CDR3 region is CASSPYAGSKNIQYF. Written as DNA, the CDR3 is TGTGCCAGCTCACCGTATGCAGGATCCAAAAACATTCAGTACTTC.